Sequencing of this TCR beta chain was carried out in a study of Ad26.COV2.S vaccination and SARS-CoV-2 variants. Of note for this clone: Its matching antigen is unknown.

Germline V gene lookup returns CDR1 SNHLY and CDR2 FYNNEI. The CDR3 contains 15 residues. After removal of 6 bases from V and 7 bases from J, the junction contained 10 bases not matched to a gene. Study findings and constraints: From the TCR breadth and depth analyses, total T cell responses may have been underestimated. Breadth of non-spike TCRs did not differ between vaccinees and placebo recipients. Responses of spike-specific T cells (both CD8+ and CD4+) reportedly showed substantial breadth after vaccination.

TCRdb keeps only in-frame clones here, not all; method: immunoSEQ multiplex PCR. The sample has about 280,000 clones; 70% to 90% are singletons. Treatment of the sample: approximately 18 received Ad26.COV2.S at low or high dose, single or two shots; about 5 received placebo; per-sample allocation not given. At day 63 after the first vaccine or placebo injection, samples were drawn. Whoever gave the sample was an adult aged 18-55 years in Boston. The source of this sequence is a person between 18 and 60 years old who received the Ad26.COV2.S COVID-19 vaccine or a placebo. The sample in question was peripheral blood, obtained in a trial of Ad26.COV2.S vaccine versus placebo. The rearrangement uses TRBV2 and TRBJ1-5; 9 bases map to TRBD1. The CDR3 nucleotides read TGTGCCAGCAGCCGGACAGGGGCTACGCAGCAGCCCCAGCATTTT. Translated: CASSRTGATQQPQHF.